This TCR beta chain is drawn from a study of T cell repertoires in aging, cancer and after chemotherapy. Trimming cost V 2 bases and J 9 bases, with 11 bases left between them. Germline V gives CDR1 LNHDA, CDR2 SQIVND (reference sequence). The CDR3 is 13 residues long. TCR beta rearrangements were amplified from peripheral blood genomic DNA. This clonotype qualifies as medium-sized. A mixed TRB-A/B primer pool amplified rearranged TRB by multiplex touch-down PCR. TCRdb itself ran the multiplex PCR reads through MiXCR, one entry per CDR3 protein. The table has about 6,000 distinct CDR3 sequences, approximately 20% seen once.

The V call is TRBV19, the J call TRBJ2-1; tentative D call: TRBD1 (5 bases). The sequencing sample was made of blood. The sequence was collected from a human donor in good health. The CDR3 DNA is TGTGCCAGTAGTATATCCGGCAGGGTTGAGCAGTTCTTC. Amino acids: CASSISGRVEQFF.